This TCR beta chain was sequenced during a study of blood T cell repertoires in COVID-19. Per the original data handling: Nucleated cell number was recorded as an estimate derived from reference gene primer amplification. Some clones are missing from TCRdb's copy, which holds only in-frame ones; the method was immunoSEQ multiplex PCR. That table supplies the V and J calls and clone size; D and trimming were determined from the DNA. The profile shows over 150,000 clones, about 80% of them singletons. Germline-derived CDR1 and CDR2 are SGHRS and YFSETQ. V was pared by 0 bases and J by 3 bases, with 6 bases of the junction left unmatched. The CDR3 consists of 17 residues. Sample share makes this clone medium-sized. Ages ranged from about 18 to 100 years, with residence in some 25 US areas. Clinical histories supplied by participants themselves formed the basis of cohort assignment. Symptom resolution, clearance, or two negative PCRs marked the recovered donors of Cohort 3.

This clonotype was obtained from a woman aged 60-75 years who had recovered from COVID-19. The sample consisted of PBMCs or T cells enriched from blood (not recorded which). The rearrangement joins TRBV5-1 to TRBJ1-1, with 12 bases lining up with TRBD1. This chain's CDR3 is CASSLGPGQGAYTEAFF. The CDR3 DNA sequence: TGCGCCAGCAGCTTGGGTCCGGGACAGGGGGCTTACACTGAAGCTTTCTTT.